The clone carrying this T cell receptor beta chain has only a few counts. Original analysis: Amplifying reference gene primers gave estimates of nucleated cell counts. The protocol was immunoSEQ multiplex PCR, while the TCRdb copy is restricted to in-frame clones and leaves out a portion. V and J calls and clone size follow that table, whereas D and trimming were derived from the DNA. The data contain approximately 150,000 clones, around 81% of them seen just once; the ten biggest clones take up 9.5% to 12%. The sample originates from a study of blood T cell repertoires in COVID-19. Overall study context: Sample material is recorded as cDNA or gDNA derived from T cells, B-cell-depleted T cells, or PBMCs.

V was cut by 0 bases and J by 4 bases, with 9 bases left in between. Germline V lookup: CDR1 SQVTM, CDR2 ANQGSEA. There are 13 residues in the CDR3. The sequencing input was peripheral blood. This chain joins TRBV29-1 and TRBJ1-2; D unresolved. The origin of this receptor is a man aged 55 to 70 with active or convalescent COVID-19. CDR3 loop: CSVEDQSRYGYTF. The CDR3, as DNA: TGCAGCGTTGAAGACCAGTCTCGCTATGGCTACACCTTC.